This T cell receptor beta chain was sequenced during a study of blood T cell repertoires in COVID-19. Per the original methods: Amplified reference gene primers provided the basis for estimating nucleated cell counts. The protocol was immunoSEQ multiplex PCR, while the TCRdb copy is restricted to in-frame clones and leaves out a portion. V, J and clone size derive from that table, while D and trimming were established from the DNA sequence. The sample consists of hundreds of thousands of clones, roughly 87% of them appearing once. CDR3 length: 16 amino acids. V lost 3 bases and J 1 base, leaving 13 bases between the germline ends. CDR1 and CDR2 (germline): SGHAT, FQNNGV.

The clonotype originates from a woman in her 30s who had recovered from COVID-19. Sample: PBMCs or T cells enriched from blood (not recorded which). The V call is TRBV11-2, the J call TRBJ1-3, with a possible D match to TRBD1 (5 bases). The CDR3 coding sequence is TGTGCCAGCAGCTTGCATCTGGCAGGGTCTGGAAACACCATATATTTT. Its protein is CASSLHLAGSGNTIYF.